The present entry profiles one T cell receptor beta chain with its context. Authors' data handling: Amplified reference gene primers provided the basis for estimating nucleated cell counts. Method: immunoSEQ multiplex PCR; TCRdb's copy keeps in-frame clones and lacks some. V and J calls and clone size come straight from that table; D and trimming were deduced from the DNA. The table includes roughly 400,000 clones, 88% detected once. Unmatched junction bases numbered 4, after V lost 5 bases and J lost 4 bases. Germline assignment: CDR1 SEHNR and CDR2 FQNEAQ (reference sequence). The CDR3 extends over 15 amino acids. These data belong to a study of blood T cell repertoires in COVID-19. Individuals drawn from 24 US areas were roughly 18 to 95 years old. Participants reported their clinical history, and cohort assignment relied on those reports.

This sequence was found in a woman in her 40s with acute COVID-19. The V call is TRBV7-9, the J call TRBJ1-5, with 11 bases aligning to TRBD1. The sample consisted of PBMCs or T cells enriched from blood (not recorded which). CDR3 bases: TGTGCCAGCAGCCAGGGACAGGGGGAGAATCAGCCCCAGCATTTT. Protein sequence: CASSQGQGENQPQHF.